The clone carrying this T cell receptor (beta chain) was recorded a few times. Its target is unknown. These data originate in a study of T cells in Graves' hyperthyroidism and ophthalmopathy. Study-wide findings and caveats: Also found in blood were most expanded thyroid clonotypes above 0.001.

Graves' hyperthyroidism is called stable when ophthalmopathy does not progress within 18 months. Isolation of PBMCs was performed on about 9.9 ml fresh peripheral blood. Amplification yielded TCR beta CDR3 regions, with RNA transcripts as the source. During a first-round RT-PCR of the TCR CDR3, the HTBI primer set was used. TCRdb analysed the multiplex PCR reads with MiXCR anew, one entry per CDR3 protein. Of around 340,000 distinct CDR3 sequences in the sample, roughly 17% are singletons; the top ten hold roughly a third. The CDR3 has 14 residues. Per the germline V gene, CDR1 is LNHDA and CDR2 is SQIVND (reference sequence). The V and J ends lost 5 bases and 8 bases, in that order; junction bases with no gene match: 6.

The V call is TRBV19, the J call TRBJ1-4, with 9 nucleotides matching TRBD1. The origin of this receptor is a man aged 25-45 years with Graves' hyperthyroidism. Sequencing was done on a sample of blood. CDR3 DNA: TGTGCCAGTAGTGCTTACAGGGGGCAGGAAAAACTGTTTTTT. It translates to CASSAYRGQEKLFF.